These 15 T cell receptor beta chains originate from one sample sequenced in a study of T cell repertoires in cytomegalovirus infection. No cognate antigen is known for these TCRs. In TCRdb, the reads were re-called with MiXCR into one record per CDR3 protein. The table has roughly 500,000 distinct CDR3 sequences, 42% seen once. This material consisted of cultured PBMCs, taken from culture after CMV antigen stimulation. The receptors were gathered from a human donor in good health (CMV status not recorded). Some clones in this sample may be carry-over from other donors' samples.

The sample holds a few counts of this clonotype. The chain couples TRBV4-2 to TRBJ1-5, with D unresolved. The CDR3 spans 16 residues. Germline V gene lookup returns CDR1 LGHNA and CDR2 YNFKEQ. Trimming stripped 0 bases from V and 0 bases from J, with 9 bases between. As DNA, the CDR3 is TGTGCCAGCAGCCAAGAATACACGACTAGCAATCAGCCCCAGCATTTT. It is translated as CASSQEYTTSNQPQHF.

The chain combines TRBV20-1 with TRBJ1-6; a weak D match, TRBD1 (5 bases). V lost 6 bases, J lost 10 bases, and 19 bases lay in between. This CDR3 comprises 14 residues. Germline assignment: CDR1 DFQATT and CDR2 SNEGSKA (reference sequence). The CDR3 reads CSAQRSGGGSPLHF. The CDR3 region has the DNA TGCAGTGCACAGAGGTCTGGGGGAGGATCACCCCTCCACTTT.

Concerning this clonotype: The junction differs from germline at one of its ends, possibly a read error. This chain joins TRBV6-8 and TRBJ1-5, with D tentatively TRBD1 (5 bases). This CDR3 comprises 15 residues. CDR1 MNHGY and CDR2 SAAAGT come from the germline V gene. CDR3 sequence reads: CASNYPGTSNQPQHF. The CDR3 DNA reads TGTGCCAGCAATTACCCGGGGACTAGCAATCAGCCCCAGCATTTT.

The J gene is TRBJ2-7, the V gene TRBV10-1; the D is unclear. The CDR3 is 13 residues long. Germline V CDR1 and CDR2: WNHNN, SYGVQD (reference sequence). Between the trimmed V and J ends, which lost 7 bases and 6 bases, there was a span of 16 bases. The CDR3 DNA sequence: TGCGCCAGCATTAGCCTCTCAAACGGCGAGCAGTACTTC. Protein product: CASISLSNGEQYF.

V gene TRBV6-5 combines with J gene TRBJ2-1; D might be TRBD1 (6 bases). Germline V CDR1 and CDR2: MNHEY, SVGAGI. Deletions cut 4 bases from V and 6 bases from J, with 10 bases between. The CDR3 has 13 amino acids. The CDR3 nucleotides read TGTGCCAGCAGTTCTGGACAGATCAATGAGCAGTTCTTC. Protein: CASSSGQINEQFF.

Points on this clonotype: Given a much more abundant clone one base away, this may be a read error. Likely a read error: the CDR3 ends without its conserved phenylalanine or tryptophan. The DNA is left out, because the CDR3 cannot be placed on it with certainty; the CDR3 is given as TCRdb lists it. The CDR3 here is CASSFGTDPWSPL. The chain uses TRBV7-2 and TRBJ2-5; the tabulated D call, TRBD2, remains unverified against the DNA. The CDR3 spans 13 residues, counting both ends. Germline values: CDR1 SGHTA, CDR2 FQGNSA.

V is TRBV6-5 and J is TRBJ1-4; possible D gene TRBD1, 5 bases. CDR1 is MNHEY, CDR2 SVGAGI, per germline. CDR3 size: 14 residues. Trimming stripped 7 bases from V and 7 bases from J, with 16 bases between. CDR3 DNA: TGTGCCAGCAAGAGGGGCCAGGGTAGTGAAAAACTGTTTTTT. It codes for CASKRGQGSEKLFF.

This chain joins TRBV12-3 or TRBV12-4 and TRBJ2-1; D is possibly TRBD2 (7 bases). This CDR3 spans 15 amino acids. Trimming removed 4 bases at V and 8 bases at J, with 18 bases between. Here the CDR3 DNA reads TGTGCCAGCAGTTCCCGGTTAGGAGGGGGGGATGAGCAGTTCTTC. Translated, it gives CASSSRLGGGDEQFF.

This clonotype was seen more than once but under ten times. The CDR3: CASSATGTGGANEQFF. The CDR3, as DNA: TGTGCCAGCAGTGCAACCGGGACAGGGGGCGCAAATGAGCAGTTCTTC. This rearrangement joins TRBV6-5 to TRBJ2-1; 12 bases agree with TRBD1. V dropped 5 bases and J dropped 7; count of bases not matched to a gene: 9. CDR3 size: 16 residues. Germline CDR1 MNHEY, CDR2 SVGAGI.

V usage is TRBV19 and J usage is TRBJ2-1; 7 nucleotides match TRBD2. Trimming took 4 bases from V and 4 from J; bases not matched to a gene: 13. The CDR3 is made up of 17 amino acids. The germline gives CDR1 LNHDA, CDR2 SQIVND (reference sequence). The CDR3 loop is CASSTPAGASRYNEQFF. Written as DNA, the CDR3 is TGTGCCAGTAGTACCCCCGCGGGAGCTAGCAGATACAATGAGCAGTTCTTC.

The V call is TRBV28, the J call TRBJ2-1; 10 positions match TRBD2. The V and J ends lost 8 bases and 0 bases, in that order; junction bases with no gene match: 7. Germline V gene sequence: CDR1 MDHEN, CDR2 SYDVKM. The CDR3 runs 16 residues. The CDR3 DNA sequence: TGTGCCAGCCAGACAGCGGGAGGGCCCTCCTACAATGAGCAGTTCTTC. Amino acids: CASQTAGGPSYNEQFF.

This clonotype was detected only a few times. The chain employs TRBV7-2 and TRBJ1-2; D is uncertain. Trimming removed 5 bases at V and 3 bases at J, with 13 bases between. Looked up from germline, CDR1 is SGHTA and CDR2 is FQGNSA. This CDR3 has 14 residues. The CDR3 is CASSGRSWDYGYTF. The CDR3 nucleotides read TGTGCCAGCAGCGGGCGAAGTTGGGACTATGGCTACACCTTC.

The rearrangement joins TRBV7-6 to TRBJ1-2, with D maybe TRBD1 (6 bases). Germline V gene lookup returns CDR1 SGHVS and CDR2 FNYEAQ. This CDR3 has 15 amino acids. V gave up 0 bases and J gave up 6 bases, with 14 bases separating them. The CDR3 DNA is TGTGCCAGCAGCTTAGCGCCAAACAGGGAGCATGGCTACACCTTC. Its translation: CASSLAPNREHGYTF. Full variable domain (remainder filled in from reference TRBV7-6 and TRBJ1-2): GAGVSQSPRYKVTKRGQDVALRCDPISGHVSLYWYRQALGQGPEFLTYFNYEAQQDKSGLPNDRFSAERPEGSISTLTIQRTEQRDSAMYRCASSLAPNREHGYTFGSGTRLTVV.

This clonotype was seen more than once but under ten times. V gene TRBV7-8 combines with J gene TRBJ1-2, with 11 bases matching TRBD1. CDR1 is SGHVS and CDR2 is FQNEAQ in the germline V gene. This CDR3 contains 16 residues. The J segment lost 5 bases and the V segment lost 5 bases, leaving 10 bases of the junction unmatched. The CDR3 sequence: CASSLLDRGRWYGYTF. CDR3 DNA: TGTGCCAGCAGCCTGTTGGACAGGGGGCGTTGGTATGGCTACACCTTC.

The rearrangement joins TRBV6-2 or TRBV6-3 to TRBJ2-7, with 12 bases matching TRBD2. Trimming cost V 6 bases and J 3 bases; bases outside gene matches: 9. The CDR3 extends over 16 amino acids. Germline CDR1 reads MNHEY; CDR2 reads SVGEGT. DNA of the CDR3: TGTGCCAGCAGCCCCGAGAGACTAGCGGGAGACTACGAGCAGTACTTC. It yields the protein CASSPERLAGDYEQYF.